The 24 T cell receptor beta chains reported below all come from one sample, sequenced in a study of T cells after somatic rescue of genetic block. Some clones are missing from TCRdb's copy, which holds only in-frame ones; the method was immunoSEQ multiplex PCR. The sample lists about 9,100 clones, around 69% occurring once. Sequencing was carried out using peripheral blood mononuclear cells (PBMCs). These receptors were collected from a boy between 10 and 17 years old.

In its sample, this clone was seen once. The CDR3 DNA sequence: TGTGCCAGCAGCCATCACTTGTACCAAGAGACCCAGTACTTC. Its translation is CASSHHLYQETQYF. This sequence joins TRBV7-9 and TRBJ2-5; D is unclear. The germline CDR1 and CDR2 sequences are SEHNR and FQNEAQ (reference sequence). This CDR3 has 14 residues. V was clipped by 5 bases and J by 0 bases, with 10 bases between them.

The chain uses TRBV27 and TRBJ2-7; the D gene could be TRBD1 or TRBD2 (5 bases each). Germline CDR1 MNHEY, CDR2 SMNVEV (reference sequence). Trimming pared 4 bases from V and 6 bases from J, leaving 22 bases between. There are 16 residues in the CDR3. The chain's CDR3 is CASSSLYRINGTEQYF. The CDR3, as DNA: TGTGCCAGCAGTTCTCTATACAGGATAAATGGGACCGAGCAGTACTTC.

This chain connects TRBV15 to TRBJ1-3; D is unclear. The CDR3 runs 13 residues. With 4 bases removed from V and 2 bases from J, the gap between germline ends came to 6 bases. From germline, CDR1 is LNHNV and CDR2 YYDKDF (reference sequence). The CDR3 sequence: CATSKRPGNTIYF. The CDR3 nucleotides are TGTGCCACCAGCAAAAGACCTGGAAACACCATATATTTT.

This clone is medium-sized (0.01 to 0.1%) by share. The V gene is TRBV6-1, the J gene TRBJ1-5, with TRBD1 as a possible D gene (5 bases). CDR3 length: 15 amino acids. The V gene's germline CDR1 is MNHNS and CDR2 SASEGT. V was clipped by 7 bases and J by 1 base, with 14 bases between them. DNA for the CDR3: TGTGCCAGCACCTCCCAGGGAGGAAGCAATCAGCCCCAGCATTTT. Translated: CASTSQGGSNQPQHF.

The CDR3 loop reads CASSDRIRNEQFF. The CDR3 DNA follows: TGTGCCAGCAGTGACAGAATCCGCAATGAGCAGTTCTTC. The chain links TRBV2 to TRBJ2-1, with D unresolved. CDR1 and CDR2 (germline): SNHLY, FYNNEI. The CDR3 is 13 amino acids. Trimming removed 3 bases from V and 6 bases from J, with 9 bases in between.

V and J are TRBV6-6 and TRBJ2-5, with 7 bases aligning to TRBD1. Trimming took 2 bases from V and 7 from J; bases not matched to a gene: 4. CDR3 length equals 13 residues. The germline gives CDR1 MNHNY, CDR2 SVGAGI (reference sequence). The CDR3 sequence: CASSYVTGVTQYF. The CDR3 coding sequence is TGTGCCAGCAGTTACGTAACAGGGGTGACCCAGTACTTC.

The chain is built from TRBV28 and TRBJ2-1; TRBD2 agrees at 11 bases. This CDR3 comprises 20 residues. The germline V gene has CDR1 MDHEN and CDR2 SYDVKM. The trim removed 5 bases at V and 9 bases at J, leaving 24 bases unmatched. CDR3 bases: TGTGCCAGCAGTCACTACTCCTCAATGGGACTAGCGGTCCCTGGGGGTGAGCAGTTCTTC. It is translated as CASSHYSSMGLAVPGGEQFF.

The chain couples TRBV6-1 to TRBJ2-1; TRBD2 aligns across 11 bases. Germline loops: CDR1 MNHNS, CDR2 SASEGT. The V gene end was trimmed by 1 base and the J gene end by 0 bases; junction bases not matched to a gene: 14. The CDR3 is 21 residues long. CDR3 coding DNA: TGTGCCAGCAGTGAAGAGGCCGTGAACCCTGGGACTAGCGGCTCCTACAATGAGCAGTTCTTC. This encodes CASSEEAVNPGTSGSYNEQFF.

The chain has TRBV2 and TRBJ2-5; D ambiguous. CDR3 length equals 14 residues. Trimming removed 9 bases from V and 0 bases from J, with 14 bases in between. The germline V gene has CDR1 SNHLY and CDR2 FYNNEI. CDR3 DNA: TGTGCCAGTCATCTGGGGTTGTACCAAGAGACCCAGTACTTC. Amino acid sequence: CASHLGLYQETQYF.

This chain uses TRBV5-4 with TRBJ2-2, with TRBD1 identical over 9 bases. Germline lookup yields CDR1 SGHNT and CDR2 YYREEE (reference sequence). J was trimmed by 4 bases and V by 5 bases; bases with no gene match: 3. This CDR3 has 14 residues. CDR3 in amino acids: CASRGTGLTGELFF. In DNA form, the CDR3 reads TGTGCCAGCAGGGGGACAGGGCTCACCGGGGAGCTGTTTTTT. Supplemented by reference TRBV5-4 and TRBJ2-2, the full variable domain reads ETGVTQSPTHLIKTRGQQVTLRCSSQSGHNTVSWYQQALGQGPQFIFQYYREEENGRGNFPPRFSGLQFPNYSSELNVNALELDDSALYLCASRGTGLTGELFFGEGSRLTVL.

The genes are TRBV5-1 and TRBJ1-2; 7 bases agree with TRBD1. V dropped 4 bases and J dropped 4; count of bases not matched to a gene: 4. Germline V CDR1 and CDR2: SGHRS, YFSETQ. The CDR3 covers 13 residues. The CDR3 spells CASSATGAYGYTF. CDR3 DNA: TGCGCCAGCAGCGCCACAGGGGCCTATGGCTACACCTTC.

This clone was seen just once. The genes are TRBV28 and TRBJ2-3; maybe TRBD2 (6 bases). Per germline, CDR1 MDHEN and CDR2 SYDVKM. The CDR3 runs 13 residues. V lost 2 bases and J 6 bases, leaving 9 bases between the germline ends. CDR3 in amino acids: CASSLGGLDTQYF. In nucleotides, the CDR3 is TGTGCCAGCAGTTTAGGGGGGTTGGATACGCAGTATTTT.

The CDR3: CASSRVPEGPYEQYF. For the CDR3, the DNA is TGTGCCAGCAGCCGTGTCCCGGAGGGCCCCTACGAGCAGTACTTC. V usage is TRBV7-9 and J usage is TRBJ2-7, with D tentatively TRBD2 (6 bases). The CDR3 runs 15 residues. V was shortened by 5 bases and J by 2 bases, with 16 bases between the two germline ends. CDR1 is SEHNR, CDR2 FQNEAQ, per germline (reference sequence).

CDR3 in DNA: TGTGCCAGCAGGTTCCCGACTAGCGGGAGGGCCGGGGAGCTGTTTTTT. Its translation is CASRFPTSGRAGELFF. The rearrangement uses TRBV6-6 and TRBJ2-2; 14 bases fit TRBD2. J was trimmed by 6 bases and V by 6 bases; bases with no gene match: 6. The CDR3 sequence is 16 residues long. Germline V lookup: CDR1 MNHNY, CDR2 SVGAGI (reference sequence).

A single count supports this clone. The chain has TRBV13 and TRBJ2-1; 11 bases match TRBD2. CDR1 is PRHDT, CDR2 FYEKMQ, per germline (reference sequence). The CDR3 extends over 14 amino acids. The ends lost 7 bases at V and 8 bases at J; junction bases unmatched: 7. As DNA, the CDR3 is TGTGCCAGCACTTTAGCGGGGGGGCAGGATGAGCAGTTCTTC. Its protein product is CASTLAGGQDEQFF.

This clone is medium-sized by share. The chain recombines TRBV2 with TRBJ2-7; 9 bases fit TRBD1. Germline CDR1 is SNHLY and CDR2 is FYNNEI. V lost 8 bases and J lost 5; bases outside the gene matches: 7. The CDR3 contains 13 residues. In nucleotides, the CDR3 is TGTGCCAGCTCGGGGACAGGGATGAACGAGCAGTACTTC. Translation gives CASSGTGMNEQYF. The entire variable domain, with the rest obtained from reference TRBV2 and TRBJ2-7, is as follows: EPEVTQTPSHQVTQMGQEVILRCVPISNHLYFYWYRQILGQKVEFLVSFYNNEISEKSEIFDDQFSVERPDGSNFTLKIRSTKLEDSAMYFCASSGTGMNEQYFGPGTRLTVT.

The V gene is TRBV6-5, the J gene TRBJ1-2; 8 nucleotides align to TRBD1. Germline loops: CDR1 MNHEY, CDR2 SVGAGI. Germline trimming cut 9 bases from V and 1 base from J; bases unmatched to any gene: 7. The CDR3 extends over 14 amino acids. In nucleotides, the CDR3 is TGTGCCAGTCGCCCGACAGGGGTTAACTATGGCTACACCTTC. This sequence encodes CASRPTGVNYGYTF.

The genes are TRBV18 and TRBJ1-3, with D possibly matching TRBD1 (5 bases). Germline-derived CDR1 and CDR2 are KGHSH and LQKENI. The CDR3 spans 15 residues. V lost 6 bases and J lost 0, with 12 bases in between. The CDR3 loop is CASSLDRLSGNTIYF. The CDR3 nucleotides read TGTGCCAGCTCCCTCGACAGACTCTCTGGAAACACCATATATTTT.

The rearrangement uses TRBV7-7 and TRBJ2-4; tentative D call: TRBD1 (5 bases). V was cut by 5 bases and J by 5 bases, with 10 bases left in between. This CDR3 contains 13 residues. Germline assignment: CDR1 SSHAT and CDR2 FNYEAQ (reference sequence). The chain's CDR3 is CASSPVGENIQYF. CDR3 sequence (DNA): TGTGCCAGCAGCCCTGTAGGGGAAAACATTCAGTACTTC. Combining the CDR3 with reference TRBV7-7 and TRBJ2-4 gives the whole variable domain GAGVSQSPRYKVTKRGQDVTLRCDPISSHATLYWYQQALGQGPEFLTYFNYEAQPDKSGLPSDRFSAERPEGSISTLTIQRTEQRDSAMYRCASSPVGENIQYFGAGTRLSVL.

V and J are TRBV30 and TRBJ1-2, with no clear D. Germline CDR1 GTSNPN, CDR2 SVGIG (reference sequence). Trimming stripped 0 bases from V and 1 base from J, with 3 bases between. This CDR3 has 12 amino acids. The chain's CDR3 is CAWSVINYGYTF. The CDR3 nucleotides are TGTGCCTGGAGTGTGATTAACTATGGCTACACCTTC.

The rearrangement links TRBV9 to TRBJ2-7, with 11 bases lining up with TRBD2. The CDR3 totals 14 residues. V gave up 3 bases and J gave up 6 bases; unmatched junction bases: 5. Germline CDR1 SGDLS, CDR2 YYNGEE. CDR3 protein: CASSGLAGGAEQYF. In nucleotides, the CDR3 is TGTGCCAGCAGCGGCCTAGCGGGAGGAGCCGAGCAGTACTTC. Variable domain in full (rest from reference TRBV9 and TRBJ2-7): DSGVTQTPKHLITATGQRVTLRCSPRSGDLSVYWYQQSLDQGLQFLIQYYNGEERAKGNILERFSAQQFPDLHSELNLSSLELGDSALYFCASSGLAGGAEQYFGPGTRLTVT.

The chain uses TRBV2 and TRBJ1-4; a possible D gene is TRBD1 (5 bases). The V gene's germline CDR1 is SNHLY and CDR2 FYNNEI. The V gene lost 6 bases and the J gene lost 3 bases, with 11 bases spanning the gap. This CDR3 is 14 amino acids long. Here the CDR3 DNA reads TGTGCCAGCAGAGCAGGGCCCGCTAATGAAAAACTGTTTTTT. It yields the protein CASRAGPANEKLFF. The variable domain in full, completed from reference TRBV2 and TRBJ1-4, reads EPEVTQTPSHQVTQMGQEVILRCVPISNHLYFYWYRQILGQKVEFLVSFYNNEISEKSEIFDDQFSVERPDGSNFTLKIRSTKLEDSAMYFCASRAGPANEKLFFGSGTQLSVL.

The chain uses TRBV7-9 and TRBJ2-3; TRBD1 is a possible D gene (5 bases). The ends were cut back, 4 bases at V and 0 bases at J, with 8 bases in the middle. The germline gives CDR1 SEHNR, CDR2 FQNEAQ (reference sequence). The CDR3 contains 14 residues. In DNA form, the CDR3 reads TGTGCCAGCAGCTCGACAGAAAGCACAGATACGCAGTATTTT. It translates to CASSSTESTDTQYF.

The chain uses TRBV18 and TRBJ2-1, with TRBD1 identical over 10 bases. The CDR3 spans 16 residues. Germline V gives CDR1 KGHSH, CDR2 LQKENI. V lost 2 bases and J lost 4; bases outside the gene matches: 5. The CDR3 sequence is CASSPETGGSYNEQFF. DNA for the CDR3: TGTGCCAGCTCACCAGAGACAGGGGGCTCTTACAATGAGCAGTTCTTC.